A selection of T cell receptor beta chains follows, all from one sample in a study of CD8+ T cells in alopecia areata. Generated by immunoSEQ multiplex PCR, the TCRdb table keeps only in-frame clones and is missing some. The sample lists about 210,000 clones, 64% seen once, with around 4% in the top ten. Here the sequenced sample was CD4+ T cells sorted from blood, taken at week 4, from a patient treated with tofacitinib. These receptors were collected from a human donor with alopecia areata. CDR3s include the opening cysteine and the closing phenylalanine or tryptophan. The order of the fields is V gene, J gene, D gene, CDR3 protein. A D gene is named only where the DNA matches it firmly.

TRBV12-5	TRBJ2-3	TRBD1	CASGIGQGVVTDTQYF
TRBV2	TRBJ2-4	TRBD1	CASSEGTGSNF
TRBV2	TRBJ2-1	-	CASSDPGTYNEQFF
TRBV29-1	TRBJ2-7	-	CSVGDAYEQYF
TRBV5-1	TRBJ1-1	TRBD1	CASSSRDRGRMGTEAFF
TRBV27	TRBJ1-2	TRBD1	CASRGTGGVGYTF
TRBV27	TRBJ2-7	-	CASSSGDAYEQYF
TRBV18	TRBJ2-2	-	CASSPETLRTGELFF
TRBV29-1	TRBJ2-2	TRBD1	CSVTVQGASGELFF
TRBV18	TRBJ2-7	-	CASSPGGGATYEQYF
TRBV29-1	TRBJ2-5	-	CSVNRQQETQYF
TRBV2	TRBJ1-3	-	CASSATGSGNTIYF
TRBV6-9	TRBJ1-2	TRBD1	CASSFLPGTGDYGYTF
TRBV23-1	TRBJ1-2	-	CASSPLQGHYGYTF
TRBV29-1	TRBJ2-7	-	CSVGPRLSSYEQYF
TRBV10-3	TRBJ1-2	-	CAVSGTNYGYTF
TRBV18	TRBJ2-1	-	CASSPQMNGNEQFF
TRBV10-3	TRBJ1-3	-	CAISNGQGNTIYF
TRBV11-2	TRBJ2-5	-	CASSLGLGTQYF
TRBV6-1	TRBJ2-3	TRBD1	CASNGQGSDTQYF
TRBV19	TRBJ1-1	-	CASSILGDKAFF
TRBV7-2	TRBJ1-6	TRBD1	CASSTGTGGFGSPLHF
TRBV5-1	TRBJ2-3	TRBD2	CASSSGLAAMTDTQYF
TRBV7-8	TRBJ2-3	TRBD1	CASSFQDRTSTDTQYF
TRBV10-3	TRBJ2-5	TRBD1	CAIGDRQETQYF
TRBV5-6	TRBJ2-5	-	CASSLRGSSETQYF
TRBV5-1	TRBJ2-5	-	CASTSTSTEETQYF
TRBV5-1	TRBJ1-2	-	CASSPPVAGDGYTF
TRBV7-9	TRBJ1-5	-	CATSNWGAQSSDQPQHF
TRBV2	TRBJ1-5	-	CASNPAPGPPQHF
TRBV28	TRBJ1-1	-	CASSPVGLLNTEAFF
TRBV29-1	TRBJ2-7	-	CSVGWEYEQYF
TRBV29-1	TRBJ1-1	-	CSVVSGHPPATEAFF
TRBV6-6	TRBJ2-7	-	CASTSFRDEQYF
TRBV15	TRBJ1-2	-	CATSIEGYGYTF